The 6 T cell receptor beta chains given below trace back to one sample, sequenced in a study of T cells in Graves' hyperthyroidism and ophthalmopathy. TCR beta CDR3 region amplification was performed from RNA transcripts. First-round RT-PCR with HTBI primers amplified the TCR CDR3 region. TCRdb reanalysed the multiplex PCR reads using MiXCR and keeps one entry per CDR3 protein. The top ten hold approximately 6.8% of the sample, which has over 650,000 distinct CDR3 sequences, nearly 45% seen once. What was sequenced was peripheral blood or thyroid tissue (not recorded which). These TCRs come from an adult man with Graves' disease, either hyperthyroidism or ophthalmopathy (not recorded which).

Remarks on this clonotype: The junction differs from germline at one of its ends, possibly a read error. The V and J genes are TRBV27 and TRBJ1-2; 7 bases are shared with TRBD1. The CDR3 totals 13 residues. The V gene's germline CDR1 is MNHEY and CDR2 SMNVEV (reference sequence). This CDR3 reads CASSLRSSGTVVF. CDR3 coding DNA: TGTGCCAGCAGTTTACGATCCTCCGGGACAGTTGTCTTC.

The table lists this clonotype with many counts. J is TRBJ1-4 and V is TRBV7-9; D not certain. The ends were cut back, 2 bases at V and 5 bases at J, with 3 bases in the middle. CDR1 is SEHNR, CDR2 FQNEAQ, per germline (reference sequence). The CDR3 loop spans 12 amino acids. CDR3 DNA sequence: TGTGCCAGCAGCTTACGAAATGAAAAACTGTTTTTT. Its protein is CASSLRNEKLFF.

This clonotype was counted at least ten times. The chain recombines TRBV12-3 or TRBV12-4 with TRBJ1-5, with no clear D. V lost 0 bases to trimming and J lost 7 bases, with 7 bases between them. The CDR3 has 13 residues. CDR3 amino acids: CASSLARLQPQHF. As DNA, the CDR3 is TGTGCCAGCAGTTTAGCCAGGTTGCAGCCCCAGCATTTT.

Of note for this clonotype: One junction end does not reproduce the germline sequence, and a read error may be involved. This chain connects TRBV2 to TRBJ1-1; D is unresolved. The CDR3 sequence is 11 residues long. Per germline, CDR1 SNHLY and CDR2 FYNNEI. The CDR3 loop is CAISSNPEALF. DNA of the CDR3: TGTGCCATCAGTTCGAATCCTGAAGCTCTCTTT.

This clonotype has a single count. A read error may explain this, as a much larger clone is one base away. Without the conserved terminal phenylalanine or tryptophan, this CDR3 likely stems from a read error. The rearrangement joins TRBV29-1 to TRBJ2-5; a possible D gene is TRBD1 (6 bases). V was trimmed by 3 bases and J by 1 base, leaving 15 bases between them. This CDR3 has 15 residues. CDR1 is SQVTM and CDR2 is ANQGSEA in the germline V gene. The CDR3 region has the DNA TGCAGCGTTGATGGCCCTATGGACAGCCAAGAGACCCAGTACCTC. This codes for CSVDGPMDSQETQYL.

This clonotype was picked up many times. V usage is TRBV25-1 and J usage is TRBJ1-6; D might be TRBD1 (6 bases). From germline, CDR1 is MGHDK and CDR2 SYGVNS. The CDR3 consists of 13 residues. V lost 7 bases and J lost 9, with 13 bases in between. The CDR3 region is CASMRSGASPLHF. In DNA form, the CDR3 reads TGTGCCAGCATGAGGTCAGGGGCTTCACCCCTCCACTTT.